This paragraph reports one T cell receptor beta chain. Germline CDR1 is LNHDA and CDR2 is SQIVND (reference sequence). V dropped 6 bases and J dropped 2 bases, with 14 bases sitting between them. This CDR3 region has 15 residues. This record comes from a study of cytomegalovirus exposure and HLA in healthy donors. It was with 60 Vbeta and 13 Jbeta primers that the PCR ran. Sequencing used immunoSEQ multiplex PCR; TCRdb keeps in-frame clones, though not all of them. The sample consists of approximately 220,000 clones, less than 85% of them appearing once. Input material: PBMCs. The chain is built from TRBV19 and TRBJ1-5, with D unclear. The receptor was derived from a girl aged 2 to 10 in good health and CMV-seronegative. The CDR3 DNA is TGTGCCAGTAGCCAGGATTGGGGAGGCAATCAGCCCCAGCATTTT. Its translation is CASSQDWGGNQPQHF.